This TCR beta chain was observed in a study of blood T cell repertoires in COVID-19. Study details: T cells, B-cell-depleted T cells, or PBMCs provided the cDNA or gDNA that served as material.

Original handling: Reference gene primers were amplified, and this amplification served to estimate nucleated cell counts. Produced via immunoSEQ multiplex PCR; TCRdb's table is partial and in-frame only. V and J calls and clone size are given by that table; D and trimming were obtained from the DNA. Here the sample spans 250,000 to 300,000 clones, roughly 89% being singletons. The germline V gene has CDR1 SGHTA and CDR2 FQGTGA. The J segment lost 3 bases and the V segment lost 5 bases, leaving 5 bases of the junction unmatched. The CDR3 is 14 amino acids. The sequence was collected from a man aged 45-65 years with acute or convalescent COVID-19. This rearrangement joins TRBV7-3 to TRBJ2-5; 8 bases map to TRBD1. Sequences were obtained from peripheral blood. CDR3 sequence: CASSRYRGEETQYF. The DNA for the CDR3 is TGTGCCAGCAGCCGCTACAGGGGGGAAGAGACCCAGTACTTC. The whole variable domain, filled in from reference TRBV7-3 and TRBJ2-5, reads GAGVSQTPSNKVTEKGKYVELRCDPISGHTALYWYRQSLGQGPEFLIYFQGTGAADDSGLPNDRFFAVRPEGSVSTLKIQRTERGDSAVYLCASSRYRGEETQYFGPGTRLLVL.